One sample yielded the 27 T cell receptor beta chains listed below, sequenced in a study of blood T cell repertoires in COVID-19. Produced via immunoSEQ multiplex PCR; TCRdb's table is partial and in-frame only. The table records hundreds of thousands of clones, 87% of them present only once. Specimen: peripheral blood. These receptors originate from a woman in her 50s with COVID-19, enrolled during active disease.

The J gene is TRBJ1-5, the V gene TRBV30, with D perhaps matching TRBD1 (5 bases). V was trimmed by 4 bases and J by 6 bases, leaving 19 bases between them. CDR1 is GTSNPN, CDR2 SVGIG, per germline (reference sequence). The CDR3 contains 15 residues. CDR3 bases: TGTGCCTGGACCCGGGGGGGAGTGGCAACTCAGCCCCAGCATTTT. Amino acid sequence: CAWTRGGVATQPQHF.

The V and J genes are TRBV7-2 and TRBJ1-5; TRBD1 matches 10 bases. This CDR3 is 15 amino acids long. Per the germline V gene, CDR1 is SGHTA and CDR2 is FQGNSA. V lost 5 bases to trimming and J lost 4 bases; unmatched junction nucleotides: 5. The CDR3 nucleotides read TGTGCCAGCAGCCTGTGGACAGGGGGGAATCAGCCCCAGCATTTT. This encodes CASSLWTGGNQPQHF.

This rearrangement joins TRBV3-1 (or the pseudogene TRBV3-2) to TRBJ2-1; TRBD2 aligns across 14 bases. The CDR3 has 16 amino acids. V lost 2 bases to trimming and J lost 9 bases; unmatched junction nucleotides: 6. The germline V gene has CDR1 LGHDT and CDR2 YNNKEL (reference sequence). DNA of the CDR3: TGTGCCAGCAGCCAAACGACTAGCGGGAGGGGGGTTGAGCAGTTCTTC. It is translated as CASSQTTSGRGVEQFF.

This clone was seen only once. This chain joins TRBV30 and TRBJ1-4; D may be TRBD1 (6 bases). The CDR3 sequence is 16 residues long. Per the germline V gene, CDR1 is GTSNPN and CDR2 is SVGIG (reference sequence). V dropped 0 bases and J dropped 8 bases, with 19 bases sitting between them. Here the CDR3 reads CAWSVPSDSLREKLFF. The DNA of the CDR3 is TGTGCCTGGAGTGTACCCTCGGACAGTCTTCGGGAAAAACTGTTTTTT.

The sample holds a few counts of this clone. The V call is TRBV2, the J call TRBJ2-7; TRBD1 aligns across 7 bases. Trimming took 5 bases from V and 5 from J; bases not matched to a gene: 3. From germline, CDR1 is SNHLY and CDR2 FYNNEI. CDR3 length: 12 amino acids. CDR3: CASSPQGNEQYF. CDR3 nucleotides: TGTGCCAGCAGTCCACAGGGGAACGAGCAGTACTTC.

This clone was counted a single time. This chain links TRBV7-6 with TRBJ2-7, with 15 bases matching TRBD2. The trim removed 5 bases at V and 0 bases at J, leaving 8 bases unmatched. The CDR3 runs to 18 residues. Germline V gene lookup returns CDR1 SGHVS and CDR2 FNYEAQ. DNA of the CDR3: TGTGCCAGCAGCCGCGGACTAGCGGGAGGGCCCTCCTCCTACGAGCAGTACTTC. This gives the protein CASSRGLAGGPSSYEQYF.

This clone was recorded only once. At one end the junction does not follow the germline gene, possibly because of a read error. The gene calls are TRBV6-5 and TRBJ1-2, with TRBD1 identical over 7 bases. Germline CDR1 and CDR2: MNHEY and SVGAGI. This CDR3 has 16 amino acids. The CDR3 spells CASSNSGQGVSYGYTF. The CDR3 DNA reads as TGTGCCAGCAGTAACTCGGGGCAGGGGGTTTCCTATGGCTACACCTTC.

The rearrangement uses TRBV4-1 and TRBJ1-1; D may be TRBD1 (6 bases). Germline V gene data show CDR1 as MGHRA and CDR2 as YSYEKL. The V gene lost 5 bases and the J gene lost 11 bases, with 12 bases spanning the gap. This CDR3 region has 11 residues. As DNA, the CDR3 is TGCGCCAGCAGCAAAGCTGACAGGGCTTTCTTT. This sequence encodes CASSKADRAFF.

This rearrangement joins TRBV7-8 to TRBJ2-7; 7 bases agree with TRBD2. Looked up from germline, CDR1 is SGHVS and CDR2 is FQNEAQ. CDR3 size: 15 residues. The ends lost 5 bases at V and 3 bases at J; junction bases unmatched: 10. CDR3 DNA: TGTGCCAGCAGCCAGGGCTCTAGCGGCTTCTACGAGCAGTACTTC. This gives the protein CASSQGSSGFYEQYF.

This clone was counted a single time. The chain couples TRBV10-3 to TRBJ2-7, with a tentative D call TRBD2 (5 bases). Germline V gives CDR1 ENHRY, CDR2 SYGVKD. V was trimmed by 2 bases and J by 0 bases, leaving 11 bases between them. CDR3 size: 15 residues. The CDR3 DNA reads TGTGCCATCAGTGAGCCCCAGCGGAGCTCCTACGAGCAGTACTTC. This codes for CAISEPQRSSYEQYF.

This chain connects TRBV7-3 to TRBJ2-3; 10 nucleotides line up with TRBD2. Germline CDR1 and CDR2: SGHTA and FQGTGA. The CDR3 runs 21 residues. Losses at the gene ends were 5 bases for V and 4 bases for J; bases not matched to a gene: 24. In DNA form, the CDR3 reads TGTGCCAGCAGCCCCCTTGGGAGCGGGAGGGCCGTTGGATTGGGCGCAGATACGCAGTATTTT. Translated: CASSPLGSGRAVGLGADTQYF.

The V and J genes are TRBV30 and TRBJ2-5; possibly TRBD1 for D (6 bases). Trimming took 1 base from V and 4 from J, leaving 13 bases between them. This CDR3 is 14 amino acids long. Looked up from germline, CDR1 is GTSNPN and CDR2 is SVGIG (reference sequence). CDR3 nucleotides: TGTGCCTGGAGTGGGGTCAGGGGAAGAGAGACCCAGTACTTC. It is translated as CAWSGVRGRETQYF.

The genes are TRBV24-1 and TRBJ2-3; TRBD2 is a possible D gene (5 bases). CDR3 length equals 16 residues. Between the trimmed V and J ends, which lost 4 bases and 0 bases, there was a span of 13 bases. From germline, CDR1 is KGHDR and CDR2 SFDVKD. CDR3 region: CATSDRGLSSTDTQYF. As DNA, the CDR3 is TGTGCCACCAGTGACCGAGGACTCTCAAGCACAGATACGCAGTATTTT.

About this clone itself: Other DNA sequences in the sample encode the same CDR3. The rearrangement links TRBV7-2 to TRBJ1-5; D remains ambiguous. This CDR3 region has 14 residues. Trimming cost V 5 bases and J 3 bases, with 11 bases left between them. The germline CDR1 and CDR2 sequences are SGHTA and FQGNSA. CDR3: CASSLAGNNQPQHF. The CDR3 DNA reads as TGTGCCAGCAGCCTCGCAGGAAACAATCAGCCCCAGCATTTT.

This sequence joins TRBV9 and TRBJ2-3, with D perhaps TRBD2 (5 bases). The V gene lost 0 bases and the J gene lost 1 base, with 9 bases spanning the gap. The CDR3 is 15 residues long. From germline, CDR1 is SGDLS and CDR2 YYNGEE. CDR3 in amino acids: CASSVEGVRTDTQYF. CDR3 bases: TGTGCCAGCAGCGTAGAGGGAGTTCGCACAGATACGCAGTATTTT.

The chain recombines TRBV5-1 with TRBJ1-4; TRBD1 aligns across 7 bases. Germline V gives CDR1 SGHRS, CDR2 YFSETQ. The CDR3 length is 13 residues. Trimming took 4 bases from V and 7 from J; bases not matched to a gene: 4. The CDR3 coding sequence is TGCGCCAGCAGCAGAGGGGGCAGTGAAAAACTGTTTTTT. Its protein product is CASSRGGSEKLFF.

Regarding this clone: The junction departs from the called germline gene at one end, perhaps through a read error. The CDR3 reads CASSFLSAGGWPPHF. For the CDR3, the DNA is TGTGCCAGCAGCTTCTTATCGGCTGGCGGCTGGCCCCCTCACTTC. The rearrangement links TRBV7-2 to TRBJ2-7; D is ambiguous. The CDR3 is 15 residues long. CDR1 and CDR2 (germline): SGHTA, FQGNSA.

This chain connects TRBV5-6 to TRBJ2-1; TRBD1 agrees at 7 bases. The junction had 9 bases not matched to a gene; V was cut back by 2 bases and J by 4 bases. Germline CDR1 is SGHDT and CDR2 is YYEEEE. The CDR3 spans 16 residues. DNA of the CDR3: TGTGCCAGCAGCTTACCGGGACAGAAGACTTACAATGAGCAGTTCTTC. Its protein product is CASSLPGQKTYNEQFF.

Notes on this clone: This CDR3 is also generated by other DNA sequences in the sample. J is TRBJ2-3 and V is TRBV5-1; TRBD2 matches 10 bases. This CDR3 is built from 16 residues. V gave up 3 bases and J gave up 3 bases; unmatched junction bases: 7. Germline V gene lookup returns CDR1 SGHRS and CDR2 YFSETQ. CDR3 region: CASSWGSSGSTDTQYF. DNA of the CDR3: TGCGCCAGCAGCTGGGGTTCTAGCGGGAGTACAGATACGCAGTATTTT.

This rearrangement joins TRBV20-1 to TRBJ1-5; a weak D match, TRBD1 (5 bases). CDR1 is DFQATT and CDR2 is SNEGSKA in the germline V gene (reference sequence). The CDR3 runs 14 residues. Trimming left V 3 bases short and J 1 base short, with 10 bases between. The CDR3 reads CSASFGGSNQPQHF. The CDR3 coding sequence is TGCAGTGCTAGTTTTGGGGGGAGCAATCAGCCCCAGCATTTT.

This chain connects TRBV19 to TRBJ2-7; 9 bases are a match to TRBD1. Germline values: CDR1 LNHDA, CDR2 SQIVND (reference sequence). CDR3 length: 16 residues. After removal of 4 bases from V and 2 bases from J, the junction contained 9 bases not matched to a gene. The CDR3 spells CASSRIDRGGTYEQYF. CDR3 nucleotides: TGTGCCAGTAGTAGGATTGACAGGGGGGGTACCTACGAGCAGTACTTC.

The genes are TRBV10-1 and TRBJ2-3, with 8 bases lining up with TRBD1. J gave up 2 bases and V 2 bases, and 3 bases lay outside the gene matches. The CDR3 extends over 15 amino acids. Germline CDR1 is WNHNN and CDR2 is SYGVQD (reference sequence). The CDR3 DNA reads TGCGCCAGCAGTGAGGGACAGGGATACACAGATACGCAGTATTTT. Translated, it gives CASSEGQGYTDTQYF.

The CDR3 DNA reads as TGTGCCAGCAGCTACCGAGGGACAGGGGACACTGAAGCTTTCTTT. Amino acids: CASSYRGTGDTEAFF. The chain is built from TRBV7-2 and TRBJ1-1; 10 nucleotides match TRBD1. CDR3 size: 15 residues. The J segment lost 3 bases and the V segment lost 4 bases, leaving 5 bases of the junction unmatched. Germline CDR1 and CDR2: SGHTA and FQGNSA.

The CDR3 coding sequence is TGTGCCTGGAGTGTAAGACGGTCGAGGGCCACCGGGGAGCTGTTTTTT. Protein product: CAWSVRRSRATGELFF. The V call is TRBV30, the J call TRBJ2-2; a possible D gene is TRBD2 (5 bases). The germline gives CDR1 GTSNPN, CDR2 SVGIG (reference sequence). This CDR3 comprises 16 residues. V was trimmed by 0 bases and J by 4 bases, leaving 15 bases between them. The complete variable domain, with remaining parts taken from reference TRBV30 and TRBJ2-2, reads SQTIHQWPATLVQPVGSPLSLECTVEGTSNPNLYWYRQAAGRGLQLLFYSVGIGQISSEVPQNLSASRPQDRQFILSSKKLLLSDSGFYLCAWSVRRSRATGELFFGEGSRLTVL.

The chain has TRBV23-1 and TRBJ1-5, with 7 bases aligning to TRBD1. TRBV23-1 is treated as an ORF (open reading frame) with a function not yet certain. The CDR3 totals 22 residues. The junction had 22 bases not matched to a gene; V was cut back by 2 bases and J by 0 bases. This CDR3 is CASSQPQPRQGQIIYSNQPQHF. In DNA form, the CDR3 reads TGCGCCAGCAGTCAACCCCAGCCAAGGCAGGGACAGATTATTTATAGCAATCAGCCCCAGCATTTT.

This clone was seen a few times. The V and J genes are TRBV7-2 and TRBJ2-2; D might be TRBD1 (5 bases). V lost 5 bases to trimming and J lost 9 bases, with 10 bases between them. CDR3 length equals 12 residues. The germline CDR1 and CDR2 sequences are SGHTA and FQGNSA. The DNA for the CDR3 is TGTGCCAGCAGCCTTAGGGGCAGGGAGCTGTTTTTT. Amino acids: CASSLRGRELFF.

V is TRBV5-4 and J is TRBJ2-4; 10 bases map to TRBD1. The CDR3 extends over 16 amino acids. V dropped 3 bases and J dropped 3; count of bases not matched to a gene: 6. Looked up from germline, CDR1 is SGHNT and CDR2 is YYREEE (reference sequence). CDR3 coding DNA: TGTGCCAGCAGCTCGGGACAGGGGTTAGGCAAAAACATTCAGTACTTC. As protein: CASSSGQGLGKNIQYF.